Following are 7 T cell receptor beta chains from one sample sequenced in a study of OX40 agonist ivuxolimab in advanced cancers. Using immunoSEQ multiplex PCR, the repertoire was profiled, and TCRdb retains in-frame clones only, with some absent. The sample lists about 130,000 clones; roughly nine tenths were seen once. Sequencing was performed on CD4+ or CD8+ T cells sorted from blood, taken in a trial of the OX40 agonist ivuxolimab. All receptors derive from an adult with an advanced solid tumor such as melanoma, head and neck, liver or kidney cancer.

The J gene is TRBJ2-5, the V gene TRBV7-8; 9 positions agree with TRBD1. J lost 4 bases, V lost 6 bases, and 3 bases had no gene match. CDR3 length equals 13 residues. CDR1 and CDR2 from the germline V gene are SGHVS and FQNEAQ. In DNA form, the CDR3 reads TGTGCCAGCAGTCGGGACAGGGCAGAGACCCAGTACTTC. This codes for CASSRDRAETQYF.

The DNA of the CDR3 is TGCAGCGTTGAGGGGACTAGCGGGAGGCACCAAGAGACCCAGTACTTC. This gives the protein CSVEGTSGRHQETQYF. J is TRBJ2-5 and V is TRBV29-1, with 15 bases fitting TRBD2. The CDR3 is made up of 16 amino acids. The V gene's germline CDR1 is SQVTM and CDR2 ANQGSEA. The J segment lost 0 bases and the V segment lost 3 bases, leaving 2 bases of the junction unmatched.

V and J are TRBV28 and TRBJ2-1; 8 nucleotides line up with TRBD1. The CDR3 covers 13 residues. From germline, CDR1 is MDHEN and CDR2 SYDVKM. V lost 6 bases, J lost 8 bases, and 6 bases stayed unmatched. The CDR3 sequence: CASRMDRVDEQFF. The CDR3 DNA sequence: TGTGCCAGCAGGATGGACAGGGTAGATGAGCAGTTCTTC.

This clone was seen a handful of times. The chain is built from TRBV5-3 and TRBJ1-5; D may be TRBD1 (5 bases). TRBV5-3 is known as an ORF, though its function is uncertain. V was trimmed by 4 bases and J by 4 bases, leaving 15 bases between them. The CDR3 loop spans 15 amino acids. The CDR3 nucleotides read TGTGCCAGAAGCGTTGGCCCAGGGCGGAATCAGCCCCAGCATTTT. Encoded protein: CARSVGPGRNQPQHF.

This clone was found once. The chain couples TRBV5-4 to TRBJ2-7; 8 nucleotides agree with TRBD1. The V segment lost 4 bases and the J segment 2 bases; nucleotides outside the gene matches: 8. This CDR3 region has 15 residues. Germline CDR1 SGHNT, CDR2 YYREEE (reference sequence). The CDR3, as DNA: TGTGCCAGCAGCGAAACCAGGGGGCGGGCCTACGAGCAGTACTTC. It specifies CASSETRGRAYEQYF.

The CDR3 loop reads CASSSGAGSPGEQYF. The DNA for the CDR3 is TGTGCCAGCAGTTCAGGTGCGGGAAGCCCTGGCGAGCAGTACTTC. The rearrangement joins TRBV28 to TRBJ2-7; maybe TRBD2 (6 bases). In germline, CDR1 is MDHEN, CDR2 SYDVKM. The V end was cut by 4 bases, the J end by 6 bases, with 19 bases between. The CDR3 consists of 15 residues. The full variable domain, with the rest looked up from reference TRBV28 and TRBJ2-7, is DVKVTQSSRYLVKRTGEKVFLECVQDMDHENMFWYRQDPGLGLRLIYFSYDVKMKEKGDIPEGYSVSREKKERFSLILESASTNQTSMYLCASSSGAGSPGEQYFGPGTRLTVT.

The rearrangement joins TRBV19 to TRBJ2-5, with D perhaps TRBD1 (5 bases). The CDR3 runs to 13 residues. The germline V gene encodes CDR1 LNHDA and CDR2 SQIVND (reference sequence). Trimming shortened V by 2 bases and J by 3 bases, and 7 bases separated the two germline ends. In DNA, the CDR3 is TGTGCCAGTAGTATAACGACAGAAGAGACCCAGTACTTC. This sequence encodes CASSITTEETQYF.